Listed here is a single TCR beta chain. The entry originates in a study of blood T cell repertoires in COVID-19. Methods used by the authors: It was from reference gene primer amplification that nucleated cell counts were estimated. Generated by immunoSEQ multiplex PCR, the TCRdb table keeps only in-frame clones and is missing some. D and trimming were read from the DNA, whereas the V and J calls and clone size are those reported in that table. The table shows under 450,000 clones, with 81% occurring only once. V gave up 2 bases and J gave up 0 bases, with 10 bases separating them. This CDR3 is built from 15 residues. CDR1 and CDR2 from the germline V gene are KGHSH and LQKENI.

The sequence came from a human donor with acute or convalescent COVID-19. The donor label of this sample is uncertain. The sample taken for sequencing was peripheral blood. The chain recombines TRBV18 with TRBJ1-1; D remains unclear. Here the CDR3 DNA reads TGTGCCAGCTCACCAATATCGAGTGTGAACACTGAAGCTTTCTTT. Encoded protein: CASSPISSVNTEAFF.